The clone carrying this TCR beta chain was picked up one time. Data came from immunoSEQ multiplex PCR; TCRdb stores just in-frame clones and leaves some out. The sample lists 300,000 to 350,000 clones; 80% to 90% were seen once. The data derive from a study of blood T cell repertoires in COVID-19. This CDR3 has 17 residues. The germline V gene has CDR1 MGHRA and CDR2 YSYEKL. With 0 bases clipped from V and 0 bases from J, the junction kept 3 bases outside the gene matches. Sequencing was performed on PBMCs or T cells enriched from blood (not recorded which). The J gene is TRBJ2-1, the V gene TRBV4-1, with 9 bases identical to TRBD1. The TCR comes from a woman between 18 and 29 years old who had recovered from COVID-19. CDR3 in amino acids: CASSQDGTGSSYNEQFF. The CDR3 coding sequence is TGCGCCAGCAGCCAAGATGGGACAGGGAGCTCCTACAATGAGCAGTTCTTC.